Sequencing of this T cell receptor beta chain was carried out in a study of T cells expressing NK-cell markers. Study-wide points: Whether the expanded NKG2C+ T cell clones recognized HCMV remained unclear. Four donors likewise had their CD3+CD56-NKG2C+ fraction led by these clonotypes.

TCRdb reprocessed the 5' RACE reads, keeping one entry per CDR3 protein, no DNA. The listing contains fewer than 400,000 distinct CDR3 sequences. CDR1 is MNHEY, CDR2 SVGAGI, per germline. This CDR3 spans 17 amino acids. Turning to this clonotype: Its antigen is currently unknown.

Input material: blood T cells: a sorted CD56 or NKG2C T cell subset, CD4+ or CD8+ T cells, or bulk PBMC T cells (not recorded which). This clonotype was sampled from a woman in her fifties or sixties in good health. V gene TRBV6-5 combines with J gene TRBJ2-6; no DNA is available, so the TRBD2 call from TCRdb remains unchecked. Here the CDR3 reads CASSYLAGVGGANVLTF.